This TCR beta chain was observed in a study of T cells in Graves' hyperthyroidism and ophthalmopathy. This clonotype was found many times. Researchers took RNA transcripts and amplified the TCR beta CDR3 regions from them. The TCR CDR3 first-round RT-PCR relied on the HTBI primer set. TCRdb fed the multiplex PCR reads into MiXCR, producing one record per CDR3 protein. The profile covers about 400,000 distinct CDR3 sequences, with around 14% appearing a single time and approximately 8% taken by the ten largest. Material for sequencing was blood. This sequence was found in a woman between 18 and 29 years old with Graves' hyperthyroidism.

The CDR3 is CASTTRSLLTDTQYF. The CDR3 coding sequence is TGTGCCAGCACTACGCGGTCCCTCCTTACAGATACGCAGTATTTT. V and J are TRBV2 and TRBJ2-3, with unresolved D. The CDR3 loop spans 15 amino acids. Germline V gives CDR1 SNHLY, CDR2 FYNNEI. Deletions cut 7 bases from V and 3 bases from J, with 17 bases between.